The 27 T cell receptor beta chains in this list originate from one sample, sequenced in a study of blood T cell repertoires in COVID-19. The assay was immunoSEQ multiplex PCR, and TCRdb's table has in-frame clones only and misses some. The data hold some 210,000 clones, with 80% observed a single time. The material sequenced was PBMCs or T cells enriched from blood (not recorded which). These receptors were taken from a man aged 25-40 years with acute COVID-19.

The chain's CDR3 is CASNRGSDGYTF. CDR3 DNA: TGTGCCAGCAATAGGGGATCGGATGGCTACACCTTC. This sequence joins TRBV6-5 and TRBJ1-2; possible D gene TRBD1, 5 bases. Trimming removed 7 bases at V and 6 bases at J, with 12 bases between. Germline CDR1 MNHEY, CDR2 SVGAGI. This CDR3 has 12 amino acids.

V usage is TRBV19 and J usage is TRBJ1-2, with D tentatively TRBD1 (6 bases). The CDR3 extends over 13 amino acids. In germline, CDR1 is LNHDA, CDR2 SQIVND (reference sequence). V gave up 10 bases and J gave up 6 bases, with 18 bases separating them. CDR3 sequence (DNA): TGTGCCACTGGAACAGGGTCAAAGCATGGCTACACCTTC. Its translation: CATGTGSKHGYTF. Full variable domain (remainder filled in from reference TRBV19 and TRBJ1-2): DGGITQSPKYLFRKEGQNVTLSCEQNLNHDAMYWYRQDPGQGLRLIYYSQIVNDFQKGDIAEGYSVSREKKESFPLTVTSAQKNPTAFYLCATGTGSKHGYTFGSGTRLTVV.

The rearrangement links TRBV5-4 to TRBJ1-1; D not certain. Germline-derived CDR1 and CDR2 are SGHNT and YYREEE (reference sequence). CDR3 length: 13 amino acids. V was trimmed by 3 bases and J by 7 bases, leaving 13 bases between them. CDR3 in DNA: TGTGCCAGCAGCTCCCCCGGCGGAGTTGAAGCTTTCTTT. It translates to CASSSPGGVEAFF.

CDR3 sequence (DNA): TGCGCCAGCAGCCACAGCTCCGGGACTAGCTGGGTCACAGATACGCAGTATTTT. It yields the protein CASSHSSGTSWVTDTQYF. This rearrangement joins TRBV5-1 to TRBJ2-3; 9 bases align to TRBD2. Losses at the gene ends were 4 bases for V and 2 bases for J; bases not matched to a gene: 14. The CDR3 has 18 residues. CDR1 is SGHRS and CDR2 is YFSETQ in the germline V gene.

V gene TRBV5-1 combines with J gene TRBJ1-2; no clear D gene. This CDR3 spans 13 amino acids. Per the germline V gene, CDR1 is SGHRS and CDR2 is YFSETQ. Trimming cost V 4 bases and J 5 bases, with 12 bases left between them. The CDR3 is CASSPTTVYGYTF. CDR3 nucleotides: TGCGCCAGCAGCCCAACGACTGTGTATGGCTACACCTTC.

The chain is built from TRBV6-5 and TRBJ1-2; unclear D gene. The V end lost 5 bases, the J end lost 3 bases, and 13 bases lay between the germline ends. Germline CDR1 is MNHEY and CDR2 is SVGAGI. The CDR3 consists of 14 residues. CDR3 sequence (DNA): TGTGCCAGCAGTCCCAGACTCGTAGACTATGGCTACACCTTC. Residues: CASSPRLVDYGYTF.

The chain couples TRBV9 to TRBJ2-7, with a tentative D call TRBD1 (5 bases). The V gene's germline CDR1 is SGDLS and CDR2 YYNGEE. Trimming shortened V by 7 bases and J by 3 bases, and 17 bases separated the two germline ends. This CDR3 is 14 amino acids long. As DNA, the CDR3 is TGTGCCAGCCCTAAGGGGCTTTCAAACTACGAGCAGTACTTC. It codes for CASPKGLSNYEQYF.

The rearrangement uses TRBV9 and TRBJ2-5; a weak D match, TRBD1 (5 bases). Germline V CDR1 and CDR2: SGDLS, YYNGEE. This CDR3 region has 15 residues. Trimming stripped 0 bases from V and 5 bases from J, with 14 bases between. This CDR3 reads CASSVEGHRGETQYF. The DNA for the CDR3 is TGTGCCAGCAGCGTAGAAGGGCATAGGGGTGAGACCCAGTACTTC. The full variable domain, rest sourced from reference TRBV9 and TRBJ2-5, is DSGVTQTPKHLITATGQRVTLRCSPRSGDLSVYWYQQSLDQGLQFLIQYYNGEERAKGNILERFSAQQFPDLHSELNLSSLELGDSALYFCASSVEGHRGETQYFGPGTRLLVL.

The chain links TRBV23-1 to TRBJ1-4; D not resolved. TRBV23-1 is an ORF, with its function uncertain. CDR3 length: 12 amino acids. V was pared by 7 bases and J by 6 bases, with 9 bases between. The CDR3, as DNA: TGCGCCAGCAAGAGTGTGTATGAAAAACTGTTTTTT. Its protein product is CASKSVYEKLFF.

The chain couples TRBV4-2 to TRBJ2-7; a possible D gene is TRBD1 (6 bases). The V gene's germline CDR1 is LGHNA and CDR2 YNFKEQ. The CDR3 extends over 16 amino acids. Trimming shortened V by 5 bases and J by 3 bases, and 20 bases separated the two germline ends. This CDR3 is CASSSPDSGLFYEQYF. CDR3 coding DNA: TGTGCCAGCAGCTCCCCGGACAGCGGCTTATTCTACGAGCAGTACTTC.

The sample holds one count of this clone. The CDR3, as DNA: TGTGCCAGCAGCCATACCGACAGGGGATATGGCTACACCTTC. Translated: CASSHTDRGYGYTF. V is TRBV3-1 (or the pseudogene TRBV3-2) and J is TRBJ1-2; 8 bases are shared with TRBD1. V was clipped by 3 bases and J by 5 bases; unmatched bases: 5. The CDR3 runs to 14 residues. Germline V gives CDR1 LGHDT, CDR2 YNNKEL (reference sequence).

This chain links TRBV19 with TRBJ1-2; no clear D gene. CDR1 and CDR2 (germline): LNHDA, SQIVND (reference sequence). Trimming pared 8 bases from V and 7 bases from J, leaving 14 bases between. CDR3 length: 12 amino acids. CDR3 amino acids: CASSGNERGYTF. The CDR3 DNA reads TGTGCCAGTTCCGGGAATGAACGTGGCTACACCTTC.

The chain recombines TRBV28 with TRBJ2-7, with D perhaps matching TRBD2 (7 bases). Trimming removed 6 bases at V and 2 bases at J, with 14 bases between. CDR1 is MDHEN, CDR2 SYDVKM, per germline. The CDR3 totals 14 residues. The CDR3 coding sequence is TGTGCCAGCAGAGGAGACGGGGGGCCCTACGAGCAGTACTTC. Its protein product is CASRGDGGPYEQYF.

The chain recombines TRBV18 with TRBJ1-5; D perhaps matches TRBD1 (5 bases). This CDR3 comprises 15 residues. V lost 1 base and J 4 bases, leaving 11 bases between the germline ends. Per germline, CDR1 KGHSH and CDR2 LQKENI. CDR3 amino acids: CASSPLTPGNQPQHF. The CDR3 coding sequence is TGTGCCAGCTCACCACTCACACCAGGGAATCAGCCCCAGCATTTT.

V gene TRBV11-2 combines with J gene TRBJ2-1; D is perhaps TRBD1 (6 bases). Trimming pared 5 bases from V and 3 bases from J, leaving 11 bases between. Germline CDR1 SGHAT, CDR2 FQNNGV. The CDR3 is 14 residues long. CDR3 coding DNA: TGTGCCAGCAGCCCCCCGACAGGCTACAATGAGCAGTTCTTC. Its protein product is CASSPPTGYNEQFF.

V usage is TRBV5-1 and J usage is TRBJ2-1; perhaps TRBD1 as D (6 bases). Trimming cost V 4 bases and J 7 bases, with 15 bases left between them. CDR1 is SGHRS and CDR2 is YFSETQ in the germline V gene. The CDR3 is made up of 14 amino acids. CDR3 in amino acids: CASSLGTPGNEQFF. CDR3 bases: TGCGCCAGCAGCCTCGGGACACCTGGGAATGAGCAGTTCTTC.

This rearrangement joins TRBV3-1 (or the pseudogene TRBV3-2) to TRBJ2-1; 7 bases agree with TRBD2. V lost 0 bases to trimming and J lost 6 bases; unmatched junction nucleotides: 5. CDR3 length: 15 residues. CDR1 is LGHDT, CDR2 YNNKEL, per germline (reference sequence). The CDR3 loop is CASSQDGLVANEQFF. The CDR3 DNA follows: TGTGCCAGCAGCCAAGATGGACTAGTGGCCAATGAGCAGTTCTTC.

The CDR3 loop is CASSQARISGGAKETQYF. CDR3 sequence (DNA): TGTGCCAGCAGCCAAGCTCGGATTAGCGGGGGGGCAAAAGAGACCCAGTACTTC. The rearrangement links TRBV3-1 (or the pseudogene TRBV3-2) to TRBJ2-5; 11 nucleotides align to TRBD2. CDR1 is LGHDT, CDR2 YNNKEL, per germline (reference sequence). The CDR3 spans 18 residues. V lost 1 base, J lost 3 bases, and 10 bases stayed unmatched.

This clone was seen only a few times. The chain joins TRBV2 to TRBJ1-2; TRBD1 is a possible D gene (5 bases). CDR1 and CDR2 (germline): SNHLY, FYNNEI. V lost 11 bases, J lost 5 bases, and 15 bases lay in between. The CDR3 has 12 amino acids. The CDR3 loop is CAGFTGGYGYTF. The DNA for the CDR3 is TGTGCCGGATTCACGGGGGGATATGGCTACACCTTC.

The chain combines TRBV4-2 with TRBJ2-5; perhaps TRBD2 as D (7 bases). This CDR3 region has 16 residues. Looked up from germline, CDR1 is LGHNA and CDR2 is YNFKEQ. V was clipped by 1 base and J by 7 bases, with 19 bases between them. This chain's CDR3 is CASSQGGGGAELTQYF. The CDR3 region has the DNA TGTGCCAGCAGCCAAGGCGGTGGGGGGGCCGAGTTGACCCAGTACTTC.

V gene TRBV7-3 combines with J gene TRBJ2-2; TRBD1 matches at 8 bases. This CDR3 comprises 17 residues. V was clipped by 1 base and J by 1 base; unmatched bases: 5. Germline CDR1 SGHTA, CDR2 FQGTGA. In DNA form, the CDR3 reads TGTGCCAGCAGCTTAATGAGGACAGGGATGAACACCGGGGAGCTGTTTTTT. Amino acid sequence: CASSLMRTGMNTGELFF.

V and J are TRBV29-1 and TRBJ2-2; D unclear. The CDR3 length is 13 residues. V was cut by 2 bases and J by 6 bases, with 10 bases left in between. Looked up from germline, CDR1 is SQVTM and CDR2 is ANQGSEA. The CDR3 protein is CSVESPIPGELFF. The CDR3 DNA is TGCAGCGTTGAAAGCCCTATCCCCGGGGAGCTGTTTTTT.

The CDR3 spells CASSIGDRGAVNTEAFF. CDR3 nucleotides: TGCGCCAGCAGCATCGGCGACCGGGGGGCAGTAAACACTGAAGCTTTCTTT. This chain uses TRBV5-1 with TRBJ1-1; perhaps TRBD1 as D (6 bases). V lost 4 bases, J lost 2 bases, and 21 bases lay in between. The CDR3 runs 17 residues. Per the germline V gene, CDR1 is SGHRS and CDR2 is YFSETQ.

V and J are TRBV11-2 and TRBJ1-1, with D maybe TRBD1 (6 bases). Germline V gives CDR1 SGHAT, CDR2 FQNNGV. There are 14 residues in the CDR3. Trimming stripped 5 bases from V and 5 bases from J, with 15 bases between. CDR3 region: CASSTGRGYTEAFF. The CDR3 DNA reads as TGTGCCAGCAGCACGGGCAGGGGATATACTGAAGCTTTCTTT.

The chain uses TRBV2 and TRBJ1-4; the D gene is possibly TRBD1 (6 bases). The CDR3 totals 16 residues. The V end lost 2 bases, the J end lost 4 bases, and 14 bases lay between the germline ends. Germline values: CDR1 SNHLY, CDR2 FYNNEI. The CDR3 is CASSEITRGGNEKLFF. CDR3 coding DNA: TGTGCCAGCAGTGAAATAACGAGAGGGGGTAATGAAAAACTGTTTTTT. Full variable domain (outside the CDR3, taken from reference TRBV2 and TRBJ1-4): EPEVTQTPSHQVTQMGQEVILRCVPISNHLYFYWYRQILGQKVEFLVSFYNNEISEKSEIFDDQFSVERPDGSNFTLKIRSTKLEDSAMYFCASSEITRGGNEKLFFGSGTQLSVL.

The CDR3 nucleotides are TGTGCCAGCAGTTTCTCAGATTACACCGGGGAGCTGTTTTTT. Translation gives CASSFSDYTGELFF. The chain combines TRBV27 with TRBJ2-2; D gene unclear. This CDR3 has 14 amino acids. Germline CDR1 is MNHEY and CDR2 is SMNVEV (reference sequence). Trimming left V 3 bases short and J 3 bases short, with 8 bases between.

The V call is TRBV19, the J call TRBJ1-5; D possibly corresponds to TRBD1 (6 bases). The V gene's germline CDR1 is LNHDA and CDR2 SQIVND (reference sequence). V was cut by 7 bases and J by 7 bases, with 14 bases left in between. This CDR3 has 13 residues. CDR3 sequence: CASTRGFGQPQHF. CDR3 DNA sequence: TGTGCCAGTACCAGGGGTTTTGGCCAGCCCCAGCATTTT.